This entry features one TCR beta chain sequence. Antigen unknown. This record belongs to a study of OX40 agonist ivuxolimab in advanced cancers. Across the study: Ivuxolimab is a fully human IgG2 antibody that activates OX40 (CD134). Patients in dose escalation had liver, melanoma, kidney or head and neck cancers.

Method: immunoSEQ multiplex PCR; TCRdb's copy keeps in-frame clones and lacks some. The table shows about 85,000 clones, with 80% to 90% occurring only once. General study findings and limits: In CD8+ T cells, expanded clones were on average more numerous than in CD4+. At 0.1 to 3.0 mg/kg, clonal expansion of CD4+ and CD8+ blood T cells had occurred by week 6.

Sequenced material: CD4+ or CD8+ T cells sorted from blood, taken in a trial of the OX40 agonist ivuxolimab. The sequence derives from an adult with an advanced solid tumor such as melanoma, head and neck, liver or kidney cancer.

The CDR3 bases are TGCGCCAGCCGATCACCCGGGACACCCGCCTACGAGCAGTACTTC. It specifies CASRSPGTPAYEQYF. This chain uses TRBV5-1 with TRBJ2-5, with D possibly TRBD1 on 6 matching bases. The better agreement between TRBJ2-7 and the DNA end casts doubt on the J call. The CDR3 consists of 15 residues. Germline V gives CDR1 SGHRS, CDR2 YFSETQ.